This T cell receptor beta chain was observed in a study of shared clonotypes between healthy human individuals. At the level of the study: Sampling drew on donors who were a couple of women and three men aged 18 to 49.

Produced via immunoSEQ multiplex PCR; TCRdb's table is partial and in-frame only. Of about 650,000 clones listed, around 95% are singletons. The CDR3 totals 15 residues. V was shortened by 4 bases and J by 5 bases, with 17 bases between the two germline ends. Looked up from germline, CDR1 is MGHRA and CDR2 is YSYEKL. As defined, naive CD8 cells were CD45RO-negative and positively selected for CCR7, with terminally differentiated effector memory CD45RA+ cells excluded. The chain combines TRBV4-1 with TRBJ2-5; D might be TRBD1 (5 bases). The source is a woman younger than 45 in good health. Sequenced: naive CD8+ T cells sorted from blood. In DNA, the CDR3 is TGCGCCAGCAGCCCTTCCAAGGGGCGCCGGGAGACCCAGTACTTC. The encoded protein is CASSPSKGRRETQYF.